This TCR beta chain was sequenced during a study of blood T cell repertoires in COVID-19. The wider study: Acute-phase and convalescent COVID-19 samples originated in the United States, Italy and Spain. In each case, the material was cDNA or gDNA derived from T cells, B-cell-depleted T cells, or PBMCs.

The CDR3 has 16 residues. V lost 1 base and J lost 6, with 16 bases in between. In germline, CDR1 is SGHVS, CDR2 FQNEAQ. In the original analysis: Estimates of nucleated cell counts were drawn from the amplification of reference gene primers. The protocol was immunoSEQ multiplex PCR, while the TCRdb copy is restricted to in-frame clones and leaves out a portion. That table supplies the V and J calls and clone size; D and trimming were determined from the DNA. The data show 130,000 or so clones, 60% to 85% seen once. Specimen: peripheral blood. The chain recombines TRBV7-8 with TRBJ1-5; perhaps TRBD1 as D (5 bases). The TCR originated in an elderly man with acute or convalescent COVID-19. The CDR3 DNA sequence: TGTGCCAGCAGCTTAGAGGCCCGGACAACCAGTCAGCCCCAGCATTTT. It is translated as CASSLEARTTSQPQHF. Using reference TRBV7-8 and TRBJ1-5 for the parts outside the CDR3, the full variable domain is GAGVSQSPRYKVAKRGQDVALRCDPISGHVSLFWYQQALGQGPEFLTYFQNEAQLDKSGLPSDRFFAERPEGSVSTLKIQRTQQEDSAVYLCASSLEARTTSQPQHFGDGTRLSIL.